These 4 T cell receptor beta chains came from one sample sequenced in a study of cytomegalovirus exposure and HLA in healthy donors. The PCR contained 60 Vbeta and 13 Jbeta primers. Data came from immunoSEQ multiplex PCR; TCRdb stores just in-frame clones and leaves some out. The data hold about 120,000 clones, with over 50% observed a single time. The specimen sequenced was PBMCs. Receptors were obtained from a woman in her forties in good health and CMV-seropositive.

The chain employs TRBV5-6 and TRBJ2-5, with D possibly being TRBD2 (5 bases). Germline V lookup: CDR1 SGHDT, CDR2 YYEEEE. Trimming cost V 5 bases and J 5 bases, with 19 bases left between them. The CDR3 is 15 amino acids. CDR3 amino acids: CASSSPRAGDETQYF. As DNA, the CDR3 is TGTGCCAGCAGTTCTCCCCGGGCGGGCGACGAGACCCAGTACTTC. Combining the CDR3 with reference TRBV5-6 and TRBJ2-5 gives the whole variable domain DAGVTQSPTHLIKTRGQQVTLRCSPKSGHDTVSWYQQALGQGPQFIFQYYEEEERQRGNFPDRFSGHQFPNYSSELNVNALLLGDSALYLCASSSPRAGDETQYFGPGTRLLVL.

The chain couples TRBV6-1 to TRBJ1-2, with D perhaps TRBD1 (5 bases). The germline gives CDR1 MNHNS, CDR2 SASEGT. The CDR3 has 12 amino acids. V lost 6 bases and J 5 bases, leaving 10 bases between the germline ends. In DNA, the CDR3 is TGTGCCAGCAGGGACAAGCTATATGGCTACACCTTC. This codes for CASRDKLYGYTF.

A remark on this clone: A junction boundary mismatches the germline segment, possibly from a read error. The V call is TRBV29-1, the J call TRBJ1-2, with 7 bases identical to TRBD1. CDR1 and CDR2 from the germline V gene are SQVTM and ANQGSEA. The CDR3 is 12 amino acids. CDR3 loop: CSGRGTEGGYPF. The CDR3 DNA reads as TGCAGCGGCAGAGGGACAGAAGGAGGCTACCCCTTC. The complete variable domain, with remaining parts taken from reference TRBV29-1 and TRBJ1-2, reads SAVISQKPSRDICQRGTSLTIQCQVDSQVTMMFWYRQQPGQSLTLIATANQGSEATYESGFVIDKFPISRPNLTFSTLTVSNMSPEDSSIYLCSGRGTEGGYPFGSGTRLTVV.

The rearrangement joins TRBV15 to TRBJ1-2; 9 bases match TRBD1. V trimming: 3 bases; J trimming: 3 bases; junction bases outside the gene matches: 8. The CDR3 is 16 residues long. Germline V gene data show CDR1 as LNHNV and CDR2 as YYDKDF (reference sequence). The CDR3 loop reads CATSRLGGQGYYGYTF. CDR3 bases: TGTGCCACCAGCAGGTTAGGGGGACAGGGCTACTATGGCTACACCTTC.